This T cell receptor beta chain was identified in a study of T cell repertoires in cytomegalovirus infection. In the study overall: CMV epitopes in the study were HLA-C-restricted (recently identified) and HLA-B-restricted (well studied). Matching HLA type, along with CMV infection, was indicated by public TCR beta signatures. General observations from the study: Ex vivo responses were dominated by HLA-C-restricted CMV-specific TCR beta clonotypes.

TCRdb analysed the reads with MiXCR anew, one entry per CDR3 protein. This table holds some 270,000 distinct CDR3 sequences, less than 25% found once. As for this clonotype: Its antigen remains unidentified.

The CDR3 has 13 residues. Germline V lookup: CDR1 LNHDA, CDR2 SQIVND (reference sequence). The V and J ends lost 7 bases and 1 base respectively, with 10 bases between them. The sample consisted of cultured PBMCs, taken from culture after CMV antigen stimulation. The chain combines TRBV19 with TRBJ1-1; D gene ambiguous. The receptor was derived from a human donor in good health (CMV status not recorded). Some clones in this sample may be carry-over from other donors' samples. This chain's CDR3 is CASTSAGNTEAFF. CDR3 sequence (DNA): TGTGCCAGTACTTCCGCAGGGAACACTGAAGCTTTCTTT. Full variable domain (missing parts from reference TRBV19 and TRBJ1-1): DGGITQSPKYLFRKEGQNVTLSCEQNLNHDAMYWYRQDPGQGLRLIYYSQIVNDFQKGDIAEGYSVSREKKESFPLTVTSAQKNPTAFYLCASTSAGNTEAFFGQGTRLTVV.